The T cell receptor (beta chain) under discussion was sequenced for a study of T cell responses to AZD1222 COVID-19 vaccine. Profiled with immunoSEQ multiplex PCR; TCRdb holds only in-frame clones, not every one. The sample has roughly 200,000 clones; approximately 92% are singletons. For this clone: Its antigen is still unknown.

Study-wide results and limits: Spike-specific TCRs gained breadth and depth after people received two AZD1222 doses. There were mostly white British donors and more females than males, and clonal diversity was possibly underestimated. Spike-spanning, vaccine-associated CD4 TCRs were dominant at 160-218 and 743-854.

V shed 0 bases and J 6 bases; nucleotides not matched to a gene: 4. Germline loops: CDR1 LGHNA, CDR2 YNFKEQ. This CDR3 has 16 residues. The chain employs TRBV4-2 and TRBJ2-1, with 11 bases matching TRBD2. The sequences come from peripheral blood, collected 28 days after the second dose of the MenACWY control vaccine. This TCR was recovered from an adult who received the MenACWY meningococcal vaccine as a control. CDR3 loop: CASSQDLLAGVNEQFF. CDR3 DNA sequence: TGTGCCAGCAGCCAAGATTTACTAGCGGGGGTCAATGAGCAGTTCTTC.